These 7 T cell receptor beta chains originate from one sample sequenced in a study of vaccination and CD4 T cells after COVID-19. Specified treatment: approximately 11-day PBMC culture with coronavirus spike peptide pools or control peptides (ViraFEST assay). These TCRs' antigens remain unknown. The assay that was used to sequence DNA from cultured CD4+ T cells was the Oncomine TCR Beta short-read assay. TCRdb called the PCR reads again in MiXCR, with one record for every CDR3 protein. The table lists around 15,000 distinct CDR3 sequences, 70% to 75% of them singletons, with around a sixth in the top ten. The material sequenced was CD4+ T cells from blood, cultured in vitro. The source is a human donor who had recovered from COVID-19.

This chain joins TRBV11-1 and TRBJ2-5; 11 bases match TRBD2. CDR1 and CDR2 from the germline V gene are SGHAT and FQDESV (reference sequence). J gave up 7 bases and V 3 bases, and 7 bases lay outside the gene matches. This CDR3 region has 15 residues. The CDR3 region has the DNA TGTGCCAGCAGCTTTACTAGCGGGAGAGGGGGGACCCAGTACTTC. This encodes CASSFTSGRGGTQYF. Full variable domain (rest looked up from reference TRBV11-1 and TRBJ2-5): EAEVAQSPRYKITEKSQAVAFWCDPISGHATLYWYRQILGQGPELLVQFQDESVVDDSQLPKDRFSAERLKGVDSTLKIQPAELGDSAMYLCASSFTSGRGGTQYFGPGTRLLVL.

The rearrangement joins TRBV20-1 to TRBJ1-5; the match to TRBD1 covers 8 bases. From germline, CDR1 is DFQATT and CDR2 SNEGSKA (reference sequence). The CDR3 runs 14 residues. J lost 3 bases, V lost 1 base, and 2 bases had no gene match. DNA of the CDR3: TGCAGTGCTAGAGCGGACAGGGACAATCAGCCCCAGCATTTT. Its translation: CSARADRDNQPQHF.

This chain links TRBV7-2 with TRBJ1-1; D remains unclear. CDR3 size: 13 residues. The germline gives CDR1 SGHTA, CDR2 FQGNSA. Trimming pared 7 bases from V and 1 base from J, leaving 10 bases between. CDR3 bases: TGTGCCAGCATCGGACTATGGAACACTGAAGCTTTCTTT. It specifies CASIGLWNTEAFF.

The rearrangement joins TRBV19 to TRBJ2-7, with TRBD1 matching over 9 bases. The CDR3 consists of 15 residues. CDR1 is LNHDA and CDR2 is SQIVND in the germline V gene (reference sequence). Unmatched junction bases numbered 2, after V lost 0 bases and J lost 2 bases. In DNA, the CDR3 is TGTGCCAGTAGTATAGAGGGACAGGGAACCTACGAGCAGTACTTC. This codes for CASSIEGQGTYEQYF.

This clonotype was seen more than once but under ten times. This sequence joins TRBV20-1 and TRBJ1-1, with 7 bases identical to TRBD1. CDR3 size: 16 residues. V lost 2 bases, J lost 0 bases, and 9 bases stayed unmatched. In germline, CDR1 is DFQATT, CDR2 SNEGSKA (reference sequence). The CDR3 is CSARLGQTPLNTEAFF. In nucleotides, the CDR3 is TGCAGTGCTAGACTGGGACAGACCCCATTGAACACTGAAGCTTTCTTT.

J is TRBJ2-7 and V is TRBV7-2, with D possibly matching TRBD1 (5 bases). The CDR3 has 16 residues. Trimming left V 2 bases short and J 3 bases short, with 17 bases between. Germline V CDR1 and CDR2: SGHTA, FQGNSA. CDR3 coding DNA: TGTGCCAGCAGCTTAAGGGGAACGGTCAGCAACTACGAGCAGTACTTC. Translated, it gives CASSLRGTVSNYEQYF.

The chain has TRBV6-2 or TRBV6-3 and TRBJ1-2; D call uncertain. V lost 0 bases and J 8 bases, leaving 13 bases between the germline ends. The V gene's germline CDR1 is MNHEY and CDR2 SVGEGT. This CDR3 is built from 14 residues. This CDR3 reads CASSYSSTGRGYTF. CDR3 nucleotides: TGTGCCAGCAGTTACTCGAGTACGGGCAGAGGCTACACCTTC.